Each of the 9 T cell receptor beta chains below was sequenced from the same sample in a study of CD8 T cells in ankylosing spondylitis. Findings of the study overall: Within ankylosing spondylitis blood, a TCR beta motif made up of under 10 highly homologous variants appeared to be characteristic.

TCRdb analysed the 5' RACE reads with MiXCR anew, one entry per CDR3 protein. Among 450,000 or so distinct CDR3 sequences listed, around 26% were seen once. These receptors lack a known antigen. Sequenced material: blood, either unsorted or a sorted T cell fraction (not recorded which). These receptors originate from a male donor with ankylosing spondylitis.

The chain has TRBV5-6 and TRBJ1-3; D is unclear. Trimming stripped 5 bases from V and 0 bases from J, with 9 bases between. This CDR3 is 14 amino acids long. Germline V gives CDR1 SGHDT, CDR2 YYEEEE. Here the CDR3 reads CASSPETSGNTIYF. The CDR3 DNA reads as TGTGCCAGCAGTCCAGAGACCTCTGGAAACACCATATATTTT.

This chain links TRBV11-2 with TRBJ2-7; 10 bases are a match to TRBD2. Trimming took 6 bases from V and 2 from J; bases not matched to a gene: 7. The CDR3 runs to 15 residues. The germline V gene encodes CDR1 SGHAT and CDR2 FQNNGV. Written as DNA, the CDR3 is TGTGCCAGCAGACCAAGCGGGAGGGCCCCCTACGAGCAGTACTTC. Its protein is CASRPSGRAPYEQYF. Complete variable domain (other parts from reference TRBV11-2 and TRBJ2-7): EAGVAQSPRYKIIEKRQSVAFWCNPISGHATLYWYQQILGQGPKLLIQFQNNGVVDDSQLPKDRFSAERLKGVDSTLKIQPAKLEDSAVYLCASRPSGRAPYEQYFGPGTRLTVT.

As for this clonotype: One end of the junction fails to match germline, which may point to a read error. The chain is built from TRBV15 and TRBJ2-5, with TRBD2 matching 7 bases. The germline gives CDR1 LNHNV, CDR2 YYDKDF (reference sequence). The CDR3 has 12 amino acids. The CDR3 is CATSRGEVGREF. The CDR3 region has the DNA TGTGCCACCAGCAGAGGAGAGGTGGGGAGGGAGTTC.

The rearrangement joins TRBV5-1 to TRBJ1-2, with D hard to call. The CDR3 runs 13 residues. In germline, CDR1 is SGHRS, CDR2 YFSETQ. Trimming removed 4 bases at V and 7 bases at J, with 14 bases between. CDR3: CASSRPEGRGYTF. The CDR3 DNA reads TGCGCCAGCAGCCGACCCGAAGGACGTGGCTACACCTTC.

The chain has TRBV5-1 and TRBJ1-6; D is unresolved. V gave up 0 bases and J gave up 5 bases, with 9 bases separating them. Germline V gene lookup returns CDR1 SGHRS and CDR2 YFSETQ. This CDR3 comprises 15 residues. The CDR3, as DNA: TGCGCCAGCAGCTTGGACAGACCAAATAATTCACCCCTCCACTTT. It specifies CASSLDRPNNSPLHF.

The sample holds one count of this clonotype. The chain links TRBV12-3 or TRBV12-4 to TRBJ2-2; TRBD2 is a possible D gene (7 bases). The CDR3 spans 16 residues. The V end was cut by 11 bases, the J end by 0 bases, with 19 bases between. DNA for the CDR3: TGTGCCGTAGGGGGGGGATACTACGCGAACACCGGGGAGCTGTTTTTT. Amino acid sequence: CAVGGGYYANTGELFF.

The chain couples TRBV5-1 to TRBJ2-1, with D perhaps matching TRBD1 or TRBD2 (5 bases each). Deletions cut 0 bases from V and 6 bases from J, with 10 bases between. Per germline, CDR1 SGHRS and CDR2 YFSETQ. The CDR3 runs 14 residues. CDR3 in DNA: TGCGCCAGCAGCTTGGGTGGGGACCCCAATGAGCAGTTCTTC. Translation: CASSLGGDPNEQFF. The full variable domain, with the rest looked up from reference TRBV5-1 and TRBJ2-1, is KAGVTQTPRYLIKTRGQQVTLSCSPISGHRSVSWYQQTPGQGLQFLFEYFSETQRNKGNFPGRFSGRQFSNSRSEMNVSTLELGDSALYLCASSLGGDPNEQFFGPGTRLTVL.

This rearrangement joins TRBV20-1 to TRBJ1-1, with D unresolved. Germline-derived CDR1 and CDR2 are DFQATT and SNEGSKA (reference sequence). The CDR3 spans 12 residues. V dropped 6 bases and J dropped 0 bases, with 8 bases sitting between them. The CDR3 DNA is TGCAGTGCCCTGGGCATGAACACTGAAGCTTTCTTT. This sequence encodes CSALGMNTEAFF.

This chain uses TRBV6-1 with TRBJ1-6, with 7 bases matching TRBD1. The germline gives CDR1 MNHNS, CDR2 SASEGT. This CDR3 spans 14 amino acids. Trimming took 4 bases from V and 6 from J; bases not matched to a gene: 3. CDR3 in amino acids: CASSAGTVNSPLHF. The DNA of the CDR3 is TGTGCCAGCAGTGCCGGGACAGTTAATTCACCCCTCCACTTT.